The next 20 T cell receptor beta chains were all read from a single sample in a study of T cell responses to AZD1222 COVID-19 vaccine. Clones were sequenced by immunoSEQ multiplex PCR, and TCRdb holds only the in-frame ones, with some missing. The sample consists of around 190,000 clones, around nine tenths of them appearing once. The specimen comprised peripheral blood, sampled 28 days after the second AZD1222 dose. The receptors come from an adult who received the AZD1222 COVID-19 vaccine.

This chain uses TRBV23-1 with TRBJ1-6; D not certain. TRBV23-1 is recorded as an ORF, its role being uncertain. The CDR3 is 10 residues long. The V end lost 7 bases, the J end lost 8 bases, and 3 bases lay between the germline ends. In DNA form, the CDR3 reads TGCGCCAGCATTTATTCACCCCTCCACTTT. Its protein product is CASIYSPLHF.

The rearrangement uses TRBV9 and TRBJ2-7; D is ambiguous. This CDR3 region has 13 residues. The germline gives CDR1 SGDLS, CDR2 YYNGEE. V was cut by 3 bases and J by 0 bases, with 7 bases left in between. The CDR3 bases are TGTGCCAGCAGCGCGGGCAGCTCCTACGAGCAGTACTTC. It specifies CASSAGSSYEQYF.

The V and J genes are TRBV27 and TRBJ2-5, with TRBD1 as a possible D gene (7 bases). Trimming left V 5 bases short and J 1 base short, with 17 bases between. CDR3 length equals 16 residues. Germline V gene sequence: CDR1 MNHEY, CDR2 SMNVEV (reference sequence). The CDR3 DNA reads as TGTGCCAGCAGTCCCCAGGGGGGAAGGGTCCAAGAGACCCAGTACTTC. Translation gives CASSPQGGRVQETQYF.

With regard to this clone: The missing conserved phenylalanine or tryptophan at the end of this CDR3 makes a read error likely. The DNA is left out, because the CDR3 cannot be placed on it with certainty; the CDR3 is given as TCRdb lists it. The rearrangement links TRBV30 to TRBJ1-1. The CDR3 length is 9 residues, termini included. CDR1 and CDR2 (germline): GTSNPN, SVGIG (reference sequence). The CDR3 loop is CAWSAPGEK.

This clone appeared once. The rearrangement uses TRBV3-1 (or the pseudogene TRBV3-2) and TRBJ2-2; 9 bases align to TRBD2. Germline assignment: CDR1 LGHDT and CDR2 YNNKEL (reference sequence). This CDR3 is built from 16 residues. The J segment lost 2 bases and the V segment lost 4 bases, leaving 5 bases of the junction unmatched. The CDR3 region has the DNA TGTGCCAGCAGCCGAGTAGCGGGGGCAAACACCGGGGAGCTGTTTTTT. Its translation: CASSRVAGANTGELFF.

The rearrangement joins TRBV7-3 to TRBJ2-3; D is undetermined. Between the trimmed V and J ends, which lost 0 bases and 1 base, there was a span of 8 bases. The germline gives CDR1 SGHTA, CDR2 FQGTGA. This CDR3 spans 15 amino acids. This CDR3 reads CASSLTGYGTDTQYF. The DNA for the CDR3 is TGTGCCAGCAGCTTAACAGGGTATGGCACAGATACGCAGTATTTT.

The chain uses TRBV6-5 and TRBJ1-1; no clear D gene. The CDR3 has 13 residues. V lost 5 bases, J lost 4 bases, and 11 bases lay in between. Germline V lookup: CDR1 MNHEY, CDR2 SVGAGI. The CDR3 DNA reads as TGTGCCAGCAGTCCTCGCCCAGGCACTGAAGCTTTCTTT. It is translated as CASSPRPGTEAFF.

The chain couples TRBV29-1 to TRBJ2-7; the D gene is possibly TRBD1 (6 bases). V lost 4 bases and J 2 bases, leaving 15 bases between the germline ends. The CDR3 runs 14 residues. CDR1 SQVTM and CDR2 ANQGSEA come from the germline V gene. CDR3 region: CSVGSGVAAYEQYF. CDR3 sequence (DNA): TGCAGCGTTGGCTCAGGGGTGGCCGCCTACGAGCAGTACTTC.

The chain couples TRBV11-2 to TRBJ2-3, with a tentative D call TRBD2 (5 bases). Between the trimmed V and J ends, which lost 3 bases and 0 bases, there was a span of 10 bases. From germline, CDR1 is SGHAT and CDR2 FQNNGV. CDR3 length equals 15 residues. The CDR3 loop reads CASSLRLSSTDTQYF. Written as DNA, the CDR3 is TGTGCCAGCAGCTTGCGACTATCTAGCACAGATACGCAGTATTTT.

CDR3 residues: CASSIRAEGYTF. In nucleotides, the CDR3 is TGTGCCAGTAGTATCCGGGCAGAAGGCTACACCTTC. This rearrangement joins TRBV19 to TRBJ1-2, with D unresolved. Germline loops: CDR1 LNHDA, CDR2 SQIVND (reference sequence). V gave up 3 bases and J gave up 8 bases, with 10 bases separating them. The CDR3 is 12 amino acids.

V usage is TRBV2 and J usage is TRBJ2-2; the match to TRBD2 covers 8 bases. CDR3 size: 20 residues. Germline values: CDR1 SNHLY, CDR2 FYNNEI. J lost 2 bases, V lost 6 bases, and 20 bases had no gene match. The CDR3 nucleotides read TGTGCCAGCAGCCTTCCTGGGACGGGAGGGCTAAGTGTTAACACCGGGGAGCTGTTTTTT. Translated, it gives CASSLPGTGGLSVNTGELFF.

This clone came up a few times. The chain couples TRBV7-8 to TRBJ2-7, with D perhaps assigned TRBD1 or TRBD2 (6 bases each). The germline V gene has CDR1 SGHVS and CDR2 FQNEAQ. Trimming took off 5 bases at V and 3 bases at J, with 20 bases between the two ends. This CDR3 has 16 residues. The CDR3 bases are TGTGCCAGCAGCCACTCCTCGGGGGCCGCCCTCTACGAGCAGTACTTC. This sequence encodes CASSHSSGAALYEQYF.

The V call is TRBV21-1, the J call TRBJ1-5; the table's D call of TRBD1 was not tested on the DNA. TRBV21-1 is a pseudogene. The CDR3 totals 15 residues. The CDR3 DNA follows: TGTGCCAGCAGCAAAGAGGGGACAGCCAATCAGCCCCAGCATTTT. Translated: CASSKEGTANQPQHF.

The chain joins TRBV6-5 to TRBJ1-3; D may be TRBD1 (6 bases). Germline loops: CDR1 MNHEY, CDR2 SVGAGI. V was pared by 8 bases and J by 0 bases, with 14 bases between. This CDR3 comprises 15 residues. DNA of the CDR3: TGTGCCAGCGGACAGCAGGGAAGCTCTGGAAACACCATATATTTT. Protein product: CASGQQGSSGNTIYF.

This clone has only a few counts. The gene calls are TRBV6-2 or TRBV6-3 and TRBJ2-3; 12 bases match TRBD2. Germline V gene sequence: CDR1 MNHEY, CDR2 SVGEGT. This CDR3 spans 19 amino acids. With V trimmed by 5 bases and J by 0 bases, 12 bases remained unmatched. The CDR3, as DNA: TGTGCCAGCAGTGCTACTAGCGGGGGGTCGCACCCTAGCACAGATACGCAGTATTTT. Its translation is CASSATSGGSHPSTDTQYF.

This clone was counted a few times. V gene TRBV18 combines with J gene TRBJ1-2; possibly TRBD1 for D (5 bases). CDR1 is KGHSH and CDR2 is LQKENI in the germline V gene. The CDR3 sequence is 16 residues long. V gave up 3 bases and J gave up 7 bases, with 21 bases separating them. CDR3 sequence (DNA): TGTGCCAGCTCACCTCGCGGTACACGGGACTCGGGTGGCTACACCTTC. Encoded protein: CASSPRGTRDSGGYTF.

The J gene is TRBJ2-7, the V gene TRBV30; D is ambiguous. The CDR3 spans 14 residues. Trimming removed 5 bases from V and 0 bases from J, with 14 bases in between. Germline CDR1 is GTSNPN and CDR2 is SVGIG (reference sequence). The DNA of the CDR3 is TGTGCCTGGTCTGTTTTGGCCAGCTCCTACGAGCAGTACTTC. It codes for CAWSVLASSYEQYF.

The chain employs TRBV6-1 and TRBJ2-7, with D unresolved. V was clipped by 8 bases and J by 7 bases, with 15 bases between them. Germline values: CDR1 MNHNS, CDR2 SASEGT. The CDR3 length is 12 residues. CDR3 region: CASGKAFREQYF. For the CDR3, the DNA is TGTGCCAGCGGTAAAGCGTTTCGGGAGCAGTACTTC.

This clone was detected only once. This chain links TRBV10-3 with TRBJ2-7, with a possible D match to TRBD1 (6 bases). V was clipped by 2 bases and J by 7 bases, with 12 bases between them. There are 13 residues in the CDR3. Germline CDR1 is ENHRY and CDR2 is SYGVKD. For the CDR3, the DNA is TGTGCCATCAGTGAGCCACCGGGACAAGAGCAGTACTTC. It is translated as CAISEPPGQEQYF.

The V gene is TRBV24-1, the J gene TRBJ2-3; D uncertain. The CDR3 runs to 13 residues. Germline CDR1 KGHDR, CDR2 SFDVKD. V shed 2 bases and J shed 4 bases, with 6 bases lying between them. CDR3: CATSDWSADTQYF. In DNA, the CDR3 is TGTGCCACCAGTGATTGGTCCGCAGATACGCAGTATTTT.